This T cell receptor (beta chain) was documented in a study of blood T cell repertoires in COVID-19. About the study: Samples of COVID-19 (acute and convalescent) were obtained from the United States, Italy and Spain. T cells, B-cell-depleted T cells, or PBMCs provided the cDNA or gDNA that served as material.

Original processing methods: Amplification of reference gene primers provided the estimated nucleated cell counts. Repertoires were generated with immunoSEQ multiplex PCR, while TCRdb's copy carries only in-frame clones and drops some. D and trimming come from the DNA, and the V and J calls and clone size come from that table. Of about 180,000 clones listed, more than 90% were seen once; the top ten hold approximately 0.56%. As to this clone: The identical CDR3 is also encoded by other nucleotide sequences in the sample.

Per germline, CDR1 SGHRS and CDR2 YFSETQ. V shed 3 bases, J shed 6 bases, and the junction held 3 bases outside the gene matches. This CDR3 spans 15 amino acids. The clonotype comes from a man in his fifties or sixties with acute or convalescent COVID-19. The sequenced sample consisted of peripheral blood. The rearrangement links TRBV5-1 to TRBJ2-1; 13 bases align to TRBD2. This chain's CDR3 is CASSSTSGRANEQFF. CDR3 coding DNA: TGCGCCAGCAGCTCCACTAGCGGGAGGGCCAATGAGCAGTTCTTC. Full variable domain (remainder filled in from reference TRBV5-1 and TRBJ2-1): KAGVTQTPRYLIKTRGQQVTLSCSPISGHRSVSWYQQTPGQGLQFLFEYFSETQRNKGNFPGRFSGRQFSNSRSEMNVSTLELGDSALYLCASSSTSGRANEQFFGPGTRLTVL.